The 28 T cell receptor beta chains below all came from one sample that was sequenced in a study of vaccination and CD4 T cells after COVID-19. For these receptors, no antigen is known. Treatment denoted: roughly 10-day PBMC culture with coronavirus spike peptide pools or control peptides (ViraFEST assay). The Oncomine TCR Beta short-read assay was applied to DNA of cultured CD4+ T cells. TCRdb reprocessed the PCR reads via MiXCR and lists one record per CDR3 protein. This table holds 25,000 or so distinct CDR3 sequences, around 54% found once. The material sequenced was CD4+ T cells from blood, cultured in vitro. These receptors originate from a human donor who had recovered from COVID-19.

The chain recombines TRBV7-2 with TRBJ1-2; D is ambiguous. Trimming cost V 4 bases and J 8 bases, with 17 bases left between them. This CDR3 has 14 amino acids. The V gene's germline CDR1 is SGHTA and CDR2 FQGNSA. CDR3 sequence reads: CASSSRTRVGGYTF. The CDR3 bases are TGTGCCAGCAGCTCCCGAACCCGGGTGGGGGGCTACACCTTC.

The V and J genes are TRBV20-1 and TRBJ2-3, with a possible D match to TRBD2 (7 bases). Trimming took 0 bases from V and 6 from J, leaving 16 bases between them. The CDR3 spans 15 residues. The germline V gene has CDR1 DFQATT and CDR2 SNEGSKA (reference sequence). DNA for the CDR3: TGCAGTGCTAGAGATGGGAGGGGGGCCGGGGATACGCAGTATTTT. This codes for CSARDGRGAGDTQYF.

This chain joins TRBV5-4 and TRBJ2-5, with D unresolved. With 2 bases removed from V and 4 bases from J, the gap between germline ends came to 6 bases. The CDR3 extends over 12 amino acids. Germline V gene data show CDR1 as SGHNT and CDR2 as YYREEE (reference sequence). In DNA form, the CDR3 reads TGTGCCAGCAGCTTACAGAGAGAGACCCAGTACTTC. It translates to CASSLQRETQYF.

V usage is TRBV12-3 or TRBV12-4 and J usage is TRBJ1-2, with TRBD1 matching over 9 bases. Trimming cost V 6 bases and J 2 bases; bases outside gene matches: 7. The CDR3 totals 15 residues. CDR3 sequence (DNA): TGTGCCAGCAGGATATCCGGGACAGGGAACTATGGCTACACCTTC. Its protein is CASRISGTGNYGYTF.

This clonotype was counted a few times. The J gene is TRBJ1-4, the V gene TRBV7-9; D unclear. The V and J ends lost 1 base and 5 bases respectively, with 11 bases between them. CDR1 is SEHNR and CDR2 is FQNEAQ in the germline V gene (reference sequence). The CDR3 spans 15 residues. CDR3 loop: CASSLVASRNEKLFF. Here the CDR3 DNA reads TGTGCCAGCAGCTTAGTTGCCAGCCGGAATGAAAAACTGTTTTTT.

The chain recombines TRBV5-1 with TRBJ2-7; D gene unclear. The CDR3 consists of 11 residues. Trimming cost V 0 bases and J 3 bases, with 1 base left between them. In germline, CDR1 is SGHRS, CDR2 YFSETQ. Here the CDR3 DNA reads TGCGCCAGCAGCTTGGACTACGAGCAGTACTTC. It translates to CASSLDYEQYF.

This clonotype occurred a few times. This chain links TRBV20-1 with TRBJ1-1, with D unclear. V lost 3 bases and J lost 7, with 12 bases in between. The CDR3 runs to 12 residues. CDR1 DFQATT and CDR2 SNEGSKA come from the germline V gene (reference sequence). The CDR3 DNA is TGCAGTGCTAGCCCCCTGGTTATTGAAGCTTTCTTT. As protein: CSASPLVIEAFF.

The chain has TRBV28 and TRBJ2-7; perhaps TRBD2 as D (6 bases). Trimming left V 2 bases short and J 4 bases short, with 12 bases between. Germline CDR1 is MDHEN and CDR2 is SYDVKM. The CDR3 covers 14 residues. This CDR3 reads CASSLAGSQYEQYF. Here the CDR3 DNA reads TGTGCCAGCAGTTTAGCGGGGAGTCAGTACGAGCAGTACTTC. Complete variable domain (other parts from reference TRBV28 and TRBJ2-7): DVKVTQSSRYLVKRTGEKVFLECVQDMDHENMFWYRQDPGLGLRLIYFSYDVKMKEKGDIPEGYSVSREKKERFSLILESASTNQTSMYLCASSLAGSQYEQYFGPGTRLTVT.

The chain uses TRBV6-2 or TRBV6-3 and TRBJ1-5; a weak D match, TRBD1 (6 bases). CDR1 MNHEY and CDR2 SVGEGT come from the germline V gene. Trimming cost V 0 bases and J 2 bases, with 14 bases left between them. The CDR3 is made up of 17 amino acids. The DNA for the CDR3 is TGTGCCAGCAGTTACTCCTACAGGGCTGGGGGCAATCAGCCCCAGCATTTT. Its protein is CASSYSYRAGGNQPQHF.

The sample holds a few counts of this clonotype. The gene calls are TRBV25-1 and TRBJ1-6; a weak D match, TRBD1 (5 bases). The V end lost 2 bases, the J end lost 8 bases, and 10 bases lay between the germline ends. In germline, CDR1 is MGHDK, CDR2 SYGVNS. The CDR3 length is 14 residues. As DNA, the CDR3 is TGTGCCAGCAGTGAAAATAGGGGTTATTCACCCCTCCACTTT. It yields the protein CASSENRGYSPLHF.

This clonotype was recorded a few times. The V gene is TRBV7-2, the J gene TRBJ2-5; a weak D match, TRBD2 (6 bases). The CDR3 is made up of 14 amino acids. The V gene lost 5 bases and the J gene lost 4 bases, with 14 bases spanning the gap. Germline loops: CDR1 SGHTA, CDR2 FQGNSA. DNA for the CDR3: TGTGCCAGCAGCCCGGGGACGGGGGTAGAGACCCAGTACTTC. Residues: CASSPGTGVETQYF.

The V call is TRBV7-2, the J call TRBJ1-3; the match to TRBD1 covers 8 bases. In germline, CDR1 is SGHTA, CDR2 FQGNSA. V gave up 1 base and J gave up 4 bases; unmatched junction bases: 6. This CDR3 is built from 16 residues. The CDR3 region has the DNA TGTGCCAGCAGCTTAGGAGGGACAGGACTGGGAAACACCATATATTTT. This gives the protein CASSLGGTGLGNTIYF.

The CDR3 bases are TGTGCCAGCACCACCCACGGCCAAGAGACCCAGTACTTC. Translating gives CASTTHGQETQYF. The V and J genes are TRBV12-3 or TRBV12-4 and TRBJ2-5; D unclear. Trimming left V 7 bases short and J 1 base short, with 10 bases between. The CDR3 totals 13 residues.

CDR3 coding DNA: TGCAGTGCTAGAGATTCTAGAAACTACGAGCAGTACTTC. This encodes CSARDSRNYEQYF. The V call is TRBV20-1, the J call TRBJ2-7; D gene uncertain. Looked up from germline, CDR1 is DFQATT and CDR2 is SNEGSKA (reference sequence). V lost 0 bases, J lost 3 bases, and 9 bases lay in between. This CDR3 is built from 13 residues.

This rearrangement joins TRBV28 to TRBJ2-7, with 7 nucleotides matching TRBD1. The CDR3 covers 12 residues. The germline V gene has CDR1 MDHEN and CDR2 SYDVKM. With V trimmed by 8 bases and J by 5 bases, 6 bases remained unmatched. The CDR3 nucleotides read TGTGCCAGCCAGGGACAGCGGCACGAGCAGTACTTC. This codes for CASQGQRHEQYF.

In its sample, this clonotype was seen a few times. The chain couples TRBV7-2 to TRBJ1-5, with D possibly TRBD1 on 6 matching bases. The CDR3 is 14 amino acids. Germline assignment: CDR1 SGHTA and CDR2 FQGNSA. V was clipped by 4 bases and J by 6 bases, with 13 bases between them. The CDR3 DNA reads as TGTGCCAGCAGCTCACGCAGGGGTGGTCAGCCCCAGCATTTT. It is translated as CASSSRRGGQPQHF. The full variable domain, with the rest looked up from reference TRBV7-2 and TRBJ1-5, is GAGVSQSPSNKVTEKGKDVELRCDPISGHTALYWYRQSLGQGLEFLIYFQGNSAPDKSGLPSDRFSAERTGGSVSTLTIQRTQQEDSAVYLCASSSRRGGQPQHFGDGTRLSIL.

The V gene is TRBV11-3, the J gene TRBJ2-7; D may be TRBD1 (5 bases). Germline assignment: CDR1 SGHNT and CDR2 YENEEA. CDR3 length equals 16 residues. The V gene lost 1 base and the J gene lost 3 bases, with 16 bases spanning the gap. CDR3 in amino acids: CASSLAFRPGLYEQYF. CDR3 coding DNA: TGTGCCAGCAGCTTAGCGTTTAGACCAGGGCTCTACGAGCAGTACTTC.

CDR3 in amino acids: CAWSSGVVQPQHF. The CDR3 DNA is TGTGCCTGGAGCTCGGGGGTAGTTCAGCCCCAGCATTTT. This chain links TRBV30 with TRBJ1-5; TRBD1 might be the D (5 bases). This CDR3 is built from 13 residues. Per the germline V gene, CDR1 is GTSNPN and CDR2 is SVGIG (reference sequence). Between the trimmed V and J ends, which lost 3 bases and 6 bases, there was a span of 12 bases.

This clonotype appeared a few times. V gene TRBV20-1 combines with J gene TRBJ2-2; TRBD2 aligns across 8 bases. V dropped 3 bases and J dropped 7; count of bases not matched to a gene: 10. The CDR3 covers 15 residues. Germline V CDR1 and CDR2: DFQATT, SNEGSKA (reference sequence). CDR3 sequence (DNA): TGCAGTGCTAGTTTCAGCGGGAGCGTCGGCGGGGAGCTGTTTTTT. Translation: CSASFSGSVGGELFF.

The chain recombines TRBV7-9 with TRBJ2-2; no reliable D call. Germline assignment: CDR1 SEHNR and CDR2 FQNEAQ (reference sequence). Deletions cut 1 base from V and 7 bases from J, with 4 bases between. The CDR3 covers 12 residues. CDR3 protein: CASSLGVGELFF. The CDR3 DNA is TGTGCCAGCAGCTTAGGGGTCGGGGAGCTGTTTTTT. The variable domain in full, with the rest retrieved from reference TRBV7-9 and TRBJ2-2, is DTGVSQNPRHKITKRGQNVTFRCDPISEHNRLYWYRQTLGQGPEFLTYFQNEAQLEKSRLLSDRFSAERPKGSFSTLEIQRTEQGDSAMYLCASSLGVGELFFGEGSRLTVL.

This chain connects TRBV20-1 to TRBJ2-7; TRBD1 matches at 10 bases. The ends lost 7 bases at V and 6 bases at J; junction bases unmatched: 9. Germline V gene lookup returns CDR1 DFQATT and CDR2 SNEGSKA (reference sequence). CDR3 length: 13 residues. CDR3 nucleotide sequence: TGCAGTGTTTCTGGGACAGGGGAGACCGAGCAGTACTTC. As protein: CSVSGTGETEQYF.

The CDR3 loop reads CASSLGGTNTGELFF. The CDR3 DNA is TGTGCCAGCAGCTTAGGCGGGACGAACACCGGGGAGCTGTTTTTT. This chain connects TRBV7-9 to TRBJ2-2; tentative D call: TRBD2 (6 bases). The CDR3 extends over 15 amino acids. Per germline, CDR1 SEHNR and CDR2 FQNEAQ (reference sequence). V dropped 1 base and J dropped 0 bases, with 6 bases sitting between them.

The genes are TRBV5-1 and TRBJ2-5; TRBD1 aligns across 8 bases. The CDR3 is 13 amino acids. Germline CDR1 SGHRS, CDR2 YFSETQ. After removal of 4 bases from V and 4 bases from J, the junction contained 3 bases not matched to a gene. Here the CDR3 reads CASSRDRGETQYF. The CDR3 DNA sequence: TGCGCCAGCAGCCGCGACAGGGGAGAGACCCAGTACTTC.

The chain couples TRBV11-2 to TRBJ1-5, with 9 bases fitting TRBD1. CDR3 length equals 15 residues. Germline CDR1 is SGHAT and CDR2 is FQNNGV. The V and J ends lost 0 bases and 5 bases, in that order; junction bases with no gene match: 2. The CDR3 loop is CASSLEQGAHQPQHF. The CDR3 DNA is TGTGCCAGCAGCTTAGAACAGGGGGCTCATCAGCCCCAGCATTTT.

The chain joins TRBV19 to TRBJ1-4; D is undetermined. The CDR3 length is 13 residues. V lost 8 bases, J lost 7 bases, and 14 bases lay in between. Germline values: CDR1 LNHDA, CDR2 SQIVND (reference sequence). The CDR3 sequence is CASETANSEKLFF. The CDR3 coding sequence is TGTGCCAGTGAAACAGCTAACTCTGAAAAACTGTTTTTT. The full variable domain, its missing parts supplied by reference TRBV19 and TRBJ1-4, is DGGITQSPKYLFRKEGQNVTLSCEQNLNHDAMYWYRQDPGQGLRLIYYSQIVNDFQKGDIAEGYSVSREKKESFPLTVTSAQKNPTAFYLCASETANSEKLFFGSGTQLSVL.

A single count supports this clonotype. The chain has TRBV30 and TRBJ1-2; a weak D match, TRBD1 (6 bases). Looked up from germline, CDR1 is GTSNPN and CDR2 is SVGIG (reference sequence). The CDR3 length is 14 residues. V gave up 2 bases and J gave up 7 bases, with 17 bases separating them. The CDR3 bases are TGTGCCTGGAGTTCTGGGGGCCCCTTGGGTGGCTACACCTTC. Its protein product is CAWSSGGPLGGYTF.

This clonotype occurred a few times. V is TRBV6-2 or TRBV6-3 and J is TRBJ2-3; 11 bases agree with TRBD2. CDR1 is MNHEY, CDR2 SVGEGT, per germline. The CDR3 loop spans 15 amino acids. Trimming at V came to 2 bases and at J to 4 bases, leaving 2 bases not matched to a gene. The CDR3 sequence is CASSYTSGGADTQYF. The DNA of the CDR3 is TGTGCCAGCAGTTACACTAGCGGGGGCGCAGATACGCAGTATTTT.

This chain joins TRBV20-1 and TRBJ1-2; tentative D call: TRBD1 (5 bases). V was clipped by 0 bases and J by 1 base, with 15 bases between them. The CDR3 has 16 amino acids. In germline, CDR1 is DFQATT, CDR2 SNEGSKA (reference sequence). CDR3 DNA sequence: TGCAGTGCTAGAGACCATTTTAAGACAGATAACTATGGCTACACCTTC. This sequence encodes CSARDHFKTDNYGYTF.